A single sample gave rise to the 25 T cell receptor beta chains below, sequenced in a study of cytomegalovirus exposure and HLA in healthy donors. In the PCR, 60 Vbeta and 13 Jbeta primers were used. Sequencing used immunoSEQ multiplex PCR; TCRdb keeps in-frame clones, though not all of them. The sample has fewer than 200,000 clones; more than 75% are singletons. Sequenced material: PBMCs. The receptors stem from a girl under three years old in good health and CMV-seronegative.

The CDR3 loop reads CSVDSQNEQFF. CDR3 nucleotides: TGCAGCGTTGATAGCCAAAATGAGCAGTTCTTC. The chain combines TRBV29-1 with TRBJ2-1; no clear D. The length of the CDR3 is 11 residues. Trimming left V 3 bases short and J 7 bases short, with 7 bases between. Germline V gene data show CDR1 as SQVTM and CDR2 as ANQGSEA.

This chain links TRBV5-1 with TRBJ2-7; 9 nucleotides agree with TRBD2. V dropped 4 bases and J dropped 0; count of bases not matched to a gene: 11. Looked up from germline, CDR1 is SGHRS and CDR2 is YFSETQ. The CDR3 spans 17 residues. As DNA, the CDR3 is TGCGCCAGCAGCCCCCCTCTCCTAGCGGGATTCTCCTACGAGCAGTACTTC. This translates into CASSPPLLAGFSYEQYF.

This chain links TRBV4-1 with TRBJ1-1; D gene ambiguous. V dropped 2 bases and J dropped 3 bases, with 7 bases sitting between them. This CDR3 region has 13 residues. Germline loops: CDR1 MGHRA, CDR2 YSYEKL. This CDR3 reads CASSQSYDTEAFF. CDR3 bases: TGCGCCAGCAGCCAATCCTACGACACTGAAGCTTTCTTT.

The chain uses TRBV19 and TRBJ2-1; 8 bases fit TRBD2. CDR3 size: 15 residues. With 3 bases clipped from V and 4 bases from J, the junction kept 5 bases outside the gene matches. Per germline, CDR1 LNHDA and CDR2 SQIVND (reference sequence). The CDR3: CASSINTGGYNEQFF. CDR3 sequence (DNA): TGTGCCAGTAGTATTAATACGGGAGGGTACAATGAGCAGTTCTTC.

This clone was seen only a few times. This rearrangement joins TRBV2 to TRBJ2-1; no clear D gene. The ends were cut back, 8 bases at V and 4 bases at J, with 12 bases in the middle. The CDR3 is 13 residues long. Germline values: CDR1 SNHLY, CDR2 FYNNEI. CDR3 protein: CASGGYMYNEQFF. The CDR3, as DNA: TGTGCCAGCGGTGGGTACATGTACAATGAGCAGTTCTTC.

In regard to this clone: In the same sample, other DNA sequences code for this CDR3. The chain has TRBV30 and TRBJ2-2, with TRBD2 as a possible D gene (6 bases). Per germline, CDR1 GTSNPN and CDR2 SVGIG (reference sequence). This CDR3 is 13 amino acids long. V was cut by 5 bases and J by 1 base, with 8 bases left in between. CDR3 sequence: CAWGGRNTGELFF. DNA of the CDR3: TGTGCCTGGGGGGGGAGGAACACCGGGGAGCTGTTTTTT.

The CDR3: CASSQDSGRLAKNIQYF. The DNA for the CDR3 is TGCGCCAGCAGCCAAGATAGCGGGAGGCTAGCCAAAAACATTCAGTACTTC. This chain links TRBV4-1 with TRBJ2-4; 10 bases line up with TRBD2. This CDR3 region has 17 residues. J gave up 0 bases and V 0 bases, and 2 bases lay outside the gene matches. CDR1 MGHRA and CDR2 YSYEKL come from the germline V gene.

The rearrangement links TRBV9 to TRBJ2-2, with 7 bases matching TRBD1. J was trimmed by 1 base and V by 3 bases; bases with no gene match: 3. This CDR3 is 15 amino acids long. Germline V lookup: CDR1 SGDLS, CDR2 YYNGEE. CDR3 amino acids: CASSARTGNTGELFF. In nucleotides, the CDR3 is TGTGCCAGCAGCGCCCGGACAGGGAACACCGGGGAGCTGTTTTTT.

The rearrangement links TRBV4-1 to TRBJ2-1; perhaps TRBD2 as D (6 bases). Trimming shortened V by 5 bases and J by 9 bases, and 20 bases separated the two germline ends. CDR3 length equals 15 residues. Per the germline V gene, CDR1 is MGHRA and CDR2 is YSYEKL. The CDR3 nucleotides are TGCGCCAGCAGCGCGGCGGACTCGGGGAGGAGTGAGCAGTTCTTC. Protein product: CASSAADSGRSEQFF.

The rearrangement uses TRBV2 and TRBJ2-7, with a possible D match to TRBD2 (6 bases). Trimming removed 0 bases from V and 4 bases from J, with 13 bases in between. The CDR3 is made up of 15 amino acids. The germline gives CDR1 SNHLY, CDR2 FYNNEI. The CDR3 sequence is CASSEAGGFRYEQYF. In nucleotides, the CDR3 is TGTGCCAGCAGTGAAGCGGGGGGTTTTCGGTACGAGCAGTACTTC. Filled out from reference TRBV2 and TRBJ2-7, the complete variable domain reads EPEVTQTPSHQVTQMGQEVILRCVPISNHLYFYWYRQILGQKVEFLVSFYNNEISEKSEIFDDQFSVERPDGSNFTLKIRSTKLEDSAMYFCASSEAGGFRYEQYFGPGTRLTVT.

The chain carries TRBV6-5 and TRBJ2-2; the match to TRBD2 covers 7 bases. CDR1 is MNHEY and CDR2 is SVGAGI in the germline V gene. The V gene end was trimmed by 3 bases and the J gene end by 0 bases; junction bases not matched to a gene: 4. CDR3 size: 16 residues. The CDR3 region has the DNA TGTGCCAGCAGTTATCAGGGAGGGGCGAACACCGGGGAGCTGTTTTTT. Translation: CASSYQGGANTGELFF.

Written as DNA, the CDR3 is TGTGCCAGTCGGGGGGGTAGCGGGAGGGGATCCTACAATGAGCAGTTCTTC. Protein: CASRGGSGRGSYNEQFF. This sequence joins TRBV19 and TRBJ2-1, with 11 bases aligning to TRBD2. The CDR3 contains 17 residues. Losses at the gene ends were 8 bases for V and 1 base for J; bases not matched to a gene: 10. Germline V gene lookup returns CDR1 LNHDA and CDR2 SQIVND (reference sequence).

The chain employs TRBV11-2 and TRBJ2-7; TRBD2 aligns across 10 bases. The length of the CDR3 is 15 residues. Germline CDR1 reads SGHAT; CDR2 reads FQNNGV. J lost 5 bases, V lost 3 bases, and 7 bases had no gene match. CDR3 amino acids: CASSFPGTSEDEQYF. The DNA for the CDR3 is TGTGCCAGCAGCTTCCCCGGGACTAGCGAGGACGAGCAGTACTTC.

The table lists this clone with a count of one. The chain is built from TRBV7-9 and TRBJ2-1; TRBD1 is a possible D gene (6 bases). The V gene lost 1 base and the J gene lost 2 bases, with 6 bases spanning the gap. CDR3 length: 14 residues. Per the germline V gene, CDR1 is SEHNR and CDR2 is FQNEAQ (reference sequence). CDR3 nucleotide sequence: TGTGCCAGCAGCTTAGGGACAGCCTACAATGAGCAGTTCTTC. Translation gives CASSLGTAYNEQFF.

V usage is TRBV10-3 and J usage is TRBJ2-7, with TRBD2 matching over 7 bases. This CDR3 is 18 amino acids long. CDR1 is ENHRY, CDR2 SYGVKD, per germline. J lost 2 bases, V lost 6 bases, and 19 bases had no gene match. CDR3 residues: CAISASTFPGTIAYEQYF. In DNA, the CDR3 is TGTGCCATCAGCGCTAGTACCTTCCCCGGGACTATAGCCTACGAGCAGTACTTC.

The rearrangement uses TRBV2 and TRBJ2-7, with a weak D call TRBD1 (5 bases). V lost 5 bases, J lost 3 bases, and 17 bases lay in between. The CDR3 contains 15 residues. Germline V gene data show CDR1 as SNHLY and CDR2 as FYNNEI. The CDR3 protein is CASSIDSSGDYEQYF. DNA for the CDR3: TGTGCCAGCAGTATTGACAGTTCTGGGGACTACGAGCAGTACTTC.

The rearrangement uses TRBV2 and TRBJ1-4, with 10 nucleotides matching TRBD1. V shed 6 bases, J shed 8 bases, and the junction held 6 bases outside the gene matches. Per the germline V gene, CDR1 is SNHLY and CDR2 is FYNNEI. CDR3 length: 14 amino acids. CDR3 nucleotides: TGTGCCAGCAGAAGGGACAGGGGATGGGAAAAACTGTTTTTT. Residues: CASRRDRGWEKLFF.

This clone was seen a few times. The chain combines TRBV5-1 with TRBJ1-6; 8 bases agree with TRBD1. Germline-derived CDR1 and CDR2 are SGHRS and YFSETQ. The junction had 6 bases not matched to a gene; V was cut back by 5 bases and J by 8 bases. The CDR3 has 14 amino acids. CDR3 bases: TGCGCCAGCAGACGACAGGGGACGGATTCACCCCTCCACTTT. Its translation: CASRRQGTDSPLHF.

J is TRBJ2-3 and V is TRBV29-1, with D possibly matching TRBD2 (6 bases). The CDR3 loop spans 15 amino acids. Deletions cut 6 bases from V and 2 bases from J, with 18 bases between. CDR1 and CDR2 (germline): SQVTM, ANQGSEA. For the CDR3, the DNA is TGCAGCGTCGCGGGGACTTACCGATACACAGATACGCAGTATTTT. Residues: CSVAGTYRYTDTQYF.

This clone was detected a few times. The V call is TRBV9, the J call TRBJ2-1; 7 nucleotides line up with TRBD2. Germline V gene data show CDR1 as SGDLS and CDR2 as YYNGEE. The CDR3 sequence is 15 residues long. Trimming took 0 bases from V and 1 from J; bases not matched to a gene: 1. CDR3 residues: CASSVVGGSYNEQFF. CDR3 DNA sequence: TGTGCCAGCAGCGTAGTGGGGGGGTCCTACAATGAGCAGTTCTTC.

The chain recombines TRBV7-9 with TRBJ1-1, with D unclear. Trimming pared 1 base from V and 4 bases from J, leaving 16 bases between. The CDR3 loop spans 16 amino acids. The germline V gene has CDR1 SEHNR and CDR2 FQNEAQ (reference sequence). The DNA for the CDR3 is TGTGCCAGCAGCTTAGTAGATCCTAGGAGGCTCACTGAAGCTTTCTTT. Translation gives CASSLVDPRRLTEAFF.

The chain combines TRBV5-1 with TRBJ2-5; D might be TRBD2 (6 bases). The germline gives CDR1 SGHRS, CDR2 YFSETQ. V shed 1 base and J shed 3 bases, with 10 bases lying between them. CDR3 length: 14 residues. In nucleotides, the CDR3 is TGCGCCAGCAGCTTGTCGGTAGCGGAAGAGACCCAGTACTTC. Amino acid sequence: CASSLSVAEETQYF.

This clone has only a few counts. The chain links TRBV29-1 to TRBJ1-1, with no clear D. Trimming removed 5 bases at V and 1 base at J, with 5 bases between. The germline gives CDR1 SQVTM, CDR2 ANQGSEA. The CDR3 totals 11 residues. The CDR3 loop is CSVPRNTEAFF. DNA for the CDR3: TGCAGCGTTCCCAGGAACACTGAAGCTTTCTTT.

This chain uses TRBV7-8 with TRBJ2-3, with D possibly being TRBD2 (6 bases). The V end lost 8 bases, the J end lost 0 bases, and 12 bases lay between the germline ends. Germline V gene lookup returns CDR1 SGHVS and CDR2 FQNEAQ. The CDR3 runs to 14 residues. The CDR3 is CASASRDSTDTQYF. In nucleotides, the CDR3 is TGTGCCAGCGCTTCGCGGGACAGCACAGATACGCAGTATTTT. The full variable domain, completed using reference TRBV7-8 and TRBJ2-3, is GAGVSQSPRYKVAKRGQDVALRCDPISGHVSLFWYQQALGQGPEFLTYFQNEAQLDKSGLPSDRFFAERPEGSVSTLKIQRTQQEDSAVYLCASASRDSTDTQYFGPGTRLTVL.

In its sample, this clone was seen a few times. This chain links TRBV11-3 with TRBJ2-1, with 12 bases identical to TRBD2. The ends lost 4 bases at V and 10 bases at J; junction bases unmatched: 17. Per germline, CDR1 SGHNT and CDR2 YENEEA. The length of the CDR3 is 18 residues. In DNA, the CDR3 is TGTGCCAGCAGCTCTAGCCCTCCTCTAGCGGGAGGGCCAGGGGAGCAGTTCTTC. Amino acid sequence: CASSSSPPLAGGPGEQFF.